Following are 31 T cell receptor beta chains from one sample sequenced in a study of shared clonotypes between healthy human individuals. Selected positively for CCR7 and CD45RO-negative, naive CD8 cells excluded terminally differentiated effector memory CD45RA+ cells. Assay: immunoSEQ multiplex PCR; the TCRdb copy retains only in-frame clones and omits some. Of under 850,000 clones detected, approximately 92% appear once; the ten largest clones hold approximately 25%. Sequencing was done on a sample of naive CD8+ T cells sorted from blood. Source of these receptors: a man aged 25 to 45 in good health.

The J gene is TRBJ1-1, the V gene TRBV30; 8 nucleotides align to TRBD1. This CDR3 contains 13 residues. The V segment lost 5 bases and the J segment 6 bases; nucleotides outside the gene matches: 8. The V gene's germline CDR1 is GTSNPN and CDR2 SVGIG (reference sequence). The CDR3 sequence: CAWVTGGWSEAFF. Here the CDR3 DNA reads TGTGCCTGGGTCACAGGGGGTTGGTCTGAAGCTTTCTTT.

The chain employs TRBV7-9 and TRBJ2-7; D might be TRBD1 (6 bases). This CDR3 is 14 amino acids long. Germline V gives CDR1 SEHNR, CDR2 FQNEAQ (reference sequence). The V end lost 4 bases, the J end lost 2 bases, and 12 bases lay between the germline ends. Here the CDR3 DNA reads TGTGCCAGCAGCTCTAAACAGGGTCCCTACGAGCAGTACTTC. It encodes CASSSKQGPYEQYF.

The chain has TRBV9 and TRBJ2-1; 10 nucleotides match TRBD2. The CDR3 runs 16 residues. Germline lookup yields CDR1 SGDLS and CDR2 YYNGEE. V gave up 3 bases and J gave up 6 bases; unmatched junction bases: 9. In nucleotides, the CDR3 is TGTGCCAGCAGCGAGCCCAGAGCGGGAGGGGCCAATGAGCAGTTCTTC. This codes for CASSEPRAGGANEQFF.

The V call is TRBV5-1, the J call TRBJ2-2, with D possibly matching TRBD1 (7 bases). There are 16 residues in the CDR3. Trimming took 5 bases from V and 7 from J, leaving 21 bases between them. CDR1 and CDR2 from the germline V gene are SGHRS and YFSETQ. CDR3 loop: CASRSDREVIGGELFF. The DNA for the CDR3 is TGCGCCAGCAGAAGCGACAGGGAGGTAATCGGCGGGGAGCTGTTTTTT. Filled out from reference TRBV5-1 and TRBJ2-2, the complete variable domain reads KAGVTQTPRYLIKTRGQQVTLSCSPISGHRSVSWYQQTPGQGLQFLFEYFSETQRNKGNFPGRFSGRQFSNSRSEMNVSTLELGDSALYLCASRSDREVIGGELFFGEGSRLTVL.

J is TRBJ2-7 and V is TRBV27, with TRBD2 as a possible D gene (5 bases). CDR3 size: 14 residues. The V end lost 6 bases, the J end lost 1 base, and 13 bases lay between the germline ends. Germline V gene data show CDR1 as MNHEY and CDR2 as SMNVEV (reference sequence). In nucleotides, the CDR3 is TGTGCCAGCAGCGCGGGTGGGGATTCCTACGAGCAGTACTTC. It specifies CASSAGGDSYEQYF.

The chain couples TRBV7-9 to TRBJ2-1; D unclear. The germline CDR1 and CDR2 sequences are SEHNR and FQNEAQ (reference sequence). The CDR3 has 13 amino acids. The V and J ends lost 5 bases and 8 bases respectively, with 13 bases between them. The CDR3 is CASSLFPSDEQFF. CDR3 nucleotide sequence: TGTGCCAGCAGCCTATTCCCCAGTGATGAGCAGTTCTTC.

Here the CDR3 reads CASSSNYEQFF. Written as DNA, the CDR3 is TGTGCCAGCAGCTCTAACTATGAGCAGTTCTTC. The rearrangement joins TRBV7-9 to TRBJ2-1; the D is unclear. The CDR3 is 11 residues long. The V gene's germline CDR1 is SEHNR and CDR2 FQNEAQ (reference sequence). V was shortened by 4 bases and J by 8 bases, with 6 bases between the two germline ends.

The chain is built from TRBV11-2 and TRBJ2-5, with D possibly matching TRBD1 (6 bases). Trimming removed 8 bases at V and 4 bases at J, with 23 bases between. CDR1 SGHAT and CDR2 FQNNGV come from the germline V gene. This CDR3 is 16 amino acids long. This CDR3 is CASLGTNPSPLETQYF. CDR3 in DNA: TGTGCCAGCCTCGGGACAAATCCTTCGCCTTTAGAGACCCAGTACTTC. The full variable domain, completed using reference TRBV11-2 and TRBJ2-5, is EAGVAQSPRYKIIEKRQSVAFWCNPISGHATLYWYQQILGQGPKLLIQFQNNGVVDDSQLPKDRFSAERLKGVDSTLKIQPAKLEDSAVYLCASLGTNPSPLETQYFGPGTRLLVL.

The CDR3 bases are TGTGCCAGCACTTCTTCCCGACTCCCCTACGAGCAGTACTTC. This encodes CASTSSRLPYEQYF. The chain is built from TRBV28 and TRBJ2-7, with no clear D. The CDR3 spans 14 residues. The germline V and J ends were trimmed by 7 bases and 2 bases, with 15 bases remaining between them. CDR1 MDHEN and CDR2 SYDVKM come from the germline V gene.

J is TRBJ2-1 and V is TRBV7-9; 10 nucleotides line up with TRBD2. CDR1 and CDR2 (germline): SEHNR, FQNEAQ (reference sequence). The junction had 8 bases not matched to a gene; V was cut back by 1 base and J by 8 bases. The CDR3 is 16 residues long. The CDR3 region is CASSLESSGRFDEQFF. CDR3 nucleotide sequence: TGTGCCAGCAGCTTAGAGTCTAGCGGGAGATTCGATGAGCAGTTCTTC. The complete variable domain, with remaining parts taken from reference TRBV7-9 and TRBJ2-1, reads DTGVSQNPRHKITKRGQNVTFRCDPISEHNRLYWYRQTLGQGPEFLTYFQNEAQLEKSRLLSDRFSAERPKGSFSTLEIQRTEQGDSAMYLCASSLESSGRFDEQFFGPGTRLTVL.

V gene TRBV7-6 combines with J gene TRBJ1-3; no clear D. V shed 8 bases and J shed 4 bases, with 21 bases lying between them. The CDR3 sequence is 16 residues long. Germline-derived CDR1 and CDR2 are SGHVS and FNYEAQ. CDR3 nucleotide sequence: TGTGCCAGCGAGCCGGGCCCTCTCTCTCTCGGAAACACCATATATTTT. Translating it yields CASEPGPLSLGNTIYF.

This clone occurred once. This rearrangement joins TRBV4-1 to TRBJ2-2; TRBD1 aligns across 11 bases. Losses at the gene ends were 4 bases for V and 3 bases for J; bases not matched to a gene: 4. This CDR3 comprises 16 residues. The germline V gene has CDR1 MGHRA and CDR2 YSYEKL. The CDR3 DNA reads TGCGCCAGCAGCCGCCTGGGACAGGGGGACACCGGGGAGCTGTTTTTT. Protein: CASSRLGQGDTGELFF.

This clone has ten or more counts. The chain employs TRBV29-1 and TRBJ2-7; D is undetermined. There are 12 residues in the CDR3. V lost 2 bases and J 2 bases, leaving 7 bases between the germline ends. Germline V lookup: CDR1 SQVTM, CDR2 ANQGSEA. CDR3 coding DNA: TGCAGCGTTGAAAAGGGAACCTACGAGCAGTACTTC. It codes for CSVEKGTYEQYF.

V usage is TRBV27 and J usage is TRBJ2-1; 9 positions match TRBD2. This CDR3 has 13 residues. Germline-derived CDR1 and CDR2 are MNHEY and SMNVEV (reference sequence). J lost 15 bases, V lost 2 bases, and 8 bases had no gene match. The CDR3 DNA reads as TGTGCCAGCAGTTTAGGAGCGGGAGGCCCCATGTTCTTC. This gives the protein CASSLGAGGPMFF.

The chain recombines TRBV5-1 with TRBJ2-1; 13 bases map to TRBD2. Germline values: CDR1 SGHRS, CDR2 YFSETQ. This CDR3 region has 16 residues. V gave up 4 bases and J gave up 8 bases; unmatched junction bases: 9. The CDR3 here is CASSQGLAGDLDEQFF. The DNA of the CDR3 is TGCGCCAGCAGCCAAGGACTAGCGGGAGATTTGGATGAGCAGTTCTTC.

This rearrangement joins TRBV29-1 to TRBJ1-1, with TRBD1 as a possible D gene (5 bases). This CDR3 comprises 14 residues. Per germline, CDR1 SQVTM and CDR2 ANQGSEA. CDR3 sequence: CTGSAGLWNTEAFF. In DNA form, the CDR3 reads TGCACCGGCAGCGCAGGGTTGTGGAACACTGAAGCTTTCTTT.

The chain recombines TRBV5-6 with TRBJ2-1; 7 nucleotides line up with TRBD1. The CDR3 is 13 residues long. Germline assignment: CDR1 SGHDT and CDR2 YYEEEE. Trimming cost V 10 bases and J 7 bases; bases outside gene matches: 11. The CDR3 DNA is TGTGCCTCCTTAGGGGGCAACTATAATGAGCAGTTCTTC. It translates to CASLGGNYNEQFF.

The V gene is TRBV7-9, the J gene TRBJ1-2; D gene ambiguous. The CDR3 runs 14 residues. Trimming pared 5 bases from V and 6 bases from J, leaving 16 bases between. Germline CDR1 reads SEHNR; CDR2 reads FQNEAQ (reference sequence). The CDR3 spells CASSVERREHGYTF. CDR3 DNA: TGTGCCAGCAGCGTAGAAAGGAGGGAGCATGGCTACACCTTC.

The table lists this clone with a count of one. Other DNA sequences in this specimen translate into the identical CDR3. The rearrangement joins TRBV9 to TRBJ2-3, with 12 bases aligning to TRBD2. Looked up from germline, CDR1 is SGDLS and CDR2 is YYNGEE. The CDR3 loop spans 15 amino acids. The V gene end was trimmed by 2 bases and the J gene end by 4 bases; junction bases not matched to a gene: 2. CDR3 DNA sequence: TGTGCCAGCAGCGTTGGACTAGCGGGATCAGATACGCAGTATTTT. This translates into CASSVGLAGSDTQYF.

The chain recombines TRBV2 with TRBJ2-2, with 9 bases that match TRBD1. V shed 5 bases and J 3 bases; nucleotides not matched to a gene: 4. The CDR3 sequence is 15 residues long. Germline V gene lookup returns CDR1 SNHLY and CDR2 FYNNEI. The CDR3: CASSQRTGDTGELFF. DNA for the CDR3: TGTGCCAGCAGTCAGAGGACAGGGGACACCGGGGAGCTGTTTTTT.

The chain combines TRBV5-1 with TRBJ1-1, with 7 bases lining up with TRBD1. This CDR3 spans 14 amino acids. V gave up 5 bases and J gave up 3 bases; unmatched junction bases: 7. In germline, CDR1 is SGHRS, CDR2 YFSETQ. The CDR3 DNA reads TGCGCCAGCAGTCCTGGACAGGCTTACACTGAAGCTTTCTTT. It yields the protein CASSPGQAYTEAFF.

The chain combines TRBV5-5 with TRBJ2-1, with 11 bases fitting TRBD2. The V and J ends lost 3 bases and 8 bases, in that order; junction bases with no gene match: 10. Per germline, CDR1 SGHKS and CDR2 YYEKEE (reference sequence). The CDR3 is 16 residues long. The CDR3 nucleotides read TGTGCCAGCAGCTCCCCTAGCGGGAGGATTTTAGATGAGCAGTTCTTC. Its protein is CASSSPSGRILDEQFF.

The V and J genes are TRBV4-2 and TRBJ2-4; D gene ambiguous. V lost 0 bases and J lost 0, with 15 bases in between. The CDR3 totals 18 residues. The germline CDR1 and CDR2 sequences are LGHNA and YNFKEQ. The CDR3 region has the DNA TGTGCCAGCAGCCAAGATAGTGGGCTAACCCTAGCCAAAAACATTCAGTACTTC. Translation: CASSQDSGLTLAKNIQYF.

The V gene is TRBV20-1, the J gene TRBJ2-4; TRBD1 is a possible D gene (5 bases). Per germline, CDR1 DFQATT and CDR2 SNEGSKA (reference sequence). The CDR3 covers 11 residues. V lost 5 bases and J 5 bases, leaving 7 bases between the germline ends. The chain's CDR3 is CSASRENIQYF. Written as DNA, the CDR3 is TGCAGTGCTTCCAGGGAAAACATTCAGTACTTC.

CDR3 loop: CASSQEASDYEQFF. Written as DNA, the CDR3 is TGCGCCAGCAGCCAAGAGGCTTCGGATTATGAGCAGTTCTTC. This chain links TRBV4-1 with TRBJ2-1, with D unresolved. From germline, CDR1 is MGHRA and CDR2 YSYEKL. This CDR3 has 14 amino acids. V lost 0 bases to trimming and J lost 8 bases, with 11 bases between them.

Points on this clone: Other DNA sequences in the sample encode the same CDR3. This chain connects TRBV9 to TRBJ2-1, with D unresolved. Germline V lookup: CDR1 SGDLS, CDR2 YYNGEE. V was cut by 0 bases and J by 4 bases, with 5 bases left in between. This CDR3 is built from 13 residues. CDR3 in amino acids: CASSVEGYNEQFF. The CDR3 region has the DNA TGTGCCAGCAGCGTAGAGGGATACAATGAGCAGTTCTTC. Drawing the rest from reference TRBV9 and TRBJ2-1, the complete variable domain is DSGVTQTPKHLITATGQRVTLRCSPRSGDLSVYWYQQSLDQGLQFLIQYYNGEERAKGNILERFSAQQFPDLHSELNLSSLELGDSALYFCASSVEGYNEQFFGPGTRLTVL.

On this clone: At one end, the junction sequence differs from germline, possibly due to a read error. This CDR3 is CASREGTIGISYNEQFF. The CDR3 DNA sequence: TGTGCCAGCAGGGAAGGGACTATCGGGATCTCCTACAATGAGCAGTTCTTC. The chain employs TRBV6-1 and TRBJ2-1, with TRBD2 identical over 7 bases. The CDR3 sequence is 17 residues long. Germline V gene lookup returns CDR1 MNHNS and CDR2 SASEGT.

The V call is TRBV6-5, the J call TRBJ2-3; D may be TRBD2 (5 bases). Trimming removed 8 bases from V and 5 bases from J, with 20 bases in between. Germline values: CDR1 MNHEY, CDR2 SVGAGI. The CDR3 totals 15 residues. For the CDR3, the DNA is TGTGCCAGCCTACCGTTGGACCTCGCGGGAGATACGCAGTATTTT. Translation: CASLPLDLAGDTQYF.

The gene calls are TRBV5-4 and TRBJ1-2; 11 bases are shared with TRBD1. CDR3 size: 14 residues. V lost 3 bases and J lost 3; bases outside the gene matches: 1. Germline loops: CDR1 SGHNT, CDR2 YYREEE (reference sequence). The chain's CDR3 is CASSWTGGDYGYTF. CDR3 sequence (DNA): TGTGCCAGCAGCTGGACAGGGGGCGACTATGGCTACACCTTC.

The chain combines TRBV28 with TRBJ1-5; D possibly corresponds to TRBD1 (6 bases). V dropped 1 base and J dropped 0 bases, with 10 bases sitting between them. There are 16 residues in the CDR3. The germline V gene has CDR1 MDHEN and CDR2 SYDVKM. CDR3: CASSLFRTASNQPQHF. For the CDR3, the DNA is TGTGCCAGCAGTTTATTTCGGACAGCTAGCAATCAGCCCCAGCATTTT.

V usage is TRBV27 and J usage is TRBJ1-2, with D possibly being TRBD1 (5 bases). Trimming removed 11 bases at V and 8 bases at J, with 18 bases between. The CDR3 is made up of 12 amino acids. Germline assignment: CDR1 MNHEY and CDR2 SMNVEV (reference sequence). CDR3 coding DNA: TGTGCCGCCCGGGACGGATCAAGAGGCTACACCTTC. Translation gives CAARDGSRGYTF.